This T cell receptor (beta chain) was observed in a study of blood T cell repertoires in COVID-19. Using immunoSEQ multiplex PCR, the repertoire was profiled, and TCRdb retains in-frame clones only, with some absent. Of 250,000 to 300,000 clones in the sample, roughly 87% were seen once. The CDR3 is made up of 13 amino acids. The germline V gene encodes CDR1 SGHNT and CDR2 YYREEE (reference sequence). Trimming took 3 bases from V and 6 from J; bases not matched to a gene: 6. This chain connects TRBV5-4 to TRBJ2-7, with 7 bases identical to TRBD1. The clonotype originates from a woman between 35 and 50 years old who had recovered from COVID-19. The sample consisted of peripheral blood. CDR3 DNA: TGTGCCAGCAGCTACCTCTGGGACAGCGAGCAGTACTTC. Translated, it gives CASSYLWDSEQYF.